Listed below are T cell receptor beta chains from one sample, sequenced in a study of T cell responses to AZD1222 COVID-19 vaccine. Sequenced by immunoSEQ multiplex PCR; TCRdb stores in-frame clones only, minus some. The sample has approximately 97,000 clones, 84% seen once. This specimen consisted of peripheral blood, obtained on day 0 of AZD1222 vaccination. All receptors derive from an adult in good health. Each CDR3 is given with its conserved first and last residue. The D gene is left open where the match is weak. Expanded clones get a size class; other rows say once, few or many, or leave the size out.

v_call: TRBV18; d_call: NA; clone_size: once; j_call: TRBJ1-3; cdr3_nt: TGTGCCAGCTCAACCGCAGGGACTGGAAACACCATATATTTT; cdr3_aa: CASSTAGTGNTIYF
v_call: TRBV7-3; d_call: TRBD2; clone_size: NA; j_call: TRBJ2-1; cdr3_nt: TGTGCCAGCAGCTTAGGGCTAGCGGGTGTTAATGAGCAGTTCTTC; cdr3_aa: CASSLGLAGVNEQFF
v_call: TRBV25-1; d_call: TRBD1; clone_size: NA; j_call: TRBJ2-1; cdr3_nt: TGTGCCAGCAGTGTAGGACAGGAGATAAATGAGCAGTTCTTC; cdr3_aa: CASSVGQEINEQFF
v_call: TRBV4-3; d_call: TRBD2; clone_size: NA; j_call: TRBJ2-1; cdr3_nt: TGCGCCAGCAGCCAAGATCGACGGGGGGGGAATGAGCAGTTCTTC; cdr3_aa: CASSQDRRGGNEQFF
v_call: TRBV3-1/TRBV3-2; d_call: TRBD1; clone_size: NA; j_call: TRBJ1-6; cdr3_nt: TGTGCCAGCAGCTGGACGGGGACAGATAATTCACCCCTCCACTTT; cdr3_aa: CASSWTGTDNSPLHF
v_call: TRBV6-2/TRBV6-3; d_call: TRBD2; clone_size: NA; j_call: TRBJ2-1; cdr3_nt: TGTGCCAGCAGTTACGCGGGGGGACCCTACAATGAGCAGTTCTTC; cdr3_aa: CASSYAGGPYNEQFF
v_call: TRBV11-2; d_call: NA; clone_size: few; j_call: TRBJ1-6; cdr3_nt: TGTGCCAGCAGCCAAAATCAAGGGGGTTCACCCCTCCACTTT; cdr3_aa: CASSQNQGGSPLHF
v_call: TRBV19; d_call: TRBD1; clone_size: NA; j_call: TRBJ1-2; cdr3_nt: TGTGCCAGTAGCGCGACAGGGAAATTAACCGCTAACTATGGCTACACCTTC; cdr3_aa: CASSATGKLTANYGYTF
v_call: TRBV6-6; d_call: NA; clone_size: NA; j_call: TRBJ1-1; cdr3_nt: TGTGCCAGCAATCCTCGGGGGGGAGAAGAAGCTTTCTTT; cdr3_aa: CASNPRGGEEAFF
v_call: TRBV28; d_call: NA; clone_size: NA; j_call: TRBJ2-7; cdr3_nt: TGTGCCAGCACTACCGCCACCTACGAGCAGTACTTC; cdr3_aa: CASTTATYEQYF
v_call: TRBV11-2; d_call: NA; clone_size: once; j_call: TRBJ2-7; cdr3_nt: TGTGCCAGCAGCTTAGGGGGTTCTAACTACGAGCAGTACTTC; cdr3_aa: CASSLGGSNYEQYF
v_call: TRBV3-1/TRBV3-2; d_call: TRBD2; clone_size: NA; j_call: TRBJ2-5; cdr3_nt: TGTGCCAGCGGACGTCTCACTAGCGGGAGGGATGAGACCCAGTACTTC; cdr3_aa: CASGRLTSGRDETQYF
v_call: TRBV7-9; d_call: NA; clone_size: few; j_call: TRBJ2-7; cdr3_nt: TGTGCCAGCAGCTTAGTTCGGCCGACTTTGGGTGACTTTTACTACGAGCAGTACTTC; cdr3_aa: CASSLVRPTLGDFYYEQYF
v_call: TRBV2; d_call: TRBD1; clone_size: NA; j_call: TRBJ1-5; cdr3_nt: TGTGCCAGCAGTGAAGAAAGGCAGGGGGGACAGCCCCAGCATTTT; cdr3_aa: CASSEERQGGQPQHF
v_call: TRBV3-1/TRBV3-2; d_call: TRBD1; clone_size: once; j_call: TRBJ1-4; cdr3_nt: TGTGCCAGCAGCCAATCCGGGACAGGCGGCGTCTATGAAAAACTGTTTTTT; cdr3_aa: CASSQSGTGGVYEKLFF
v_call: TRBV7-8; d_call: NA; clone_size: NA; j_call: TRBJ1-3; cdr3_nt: TGTGCCAGCAGGCCCTCAGGGGCCGGAAACACCATATATTTT; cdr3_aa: CASRPSGAGNTIYF
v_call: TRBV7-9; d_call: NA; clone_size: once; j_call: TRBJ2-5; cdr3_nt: TGTGCCAGCAGCTTAATGAGTATCCAAGAGACCCAGTACTTC; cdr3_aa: CASSLMSIQETQYF
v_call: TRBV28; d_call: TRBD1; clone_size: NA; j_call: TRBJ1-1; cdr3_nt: TGTGCCAGCAGTCAGGGGGGGAACACTGAAGCTTTCTTT; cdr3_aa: CASSQGGNTEAFF
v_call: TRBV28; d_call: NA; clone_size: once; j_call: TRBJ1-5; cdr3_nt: TGTGCCACCCGTCAGGGGTCTCAGCCCCAGCATTTT; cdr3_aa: CATRQGSQPQHF
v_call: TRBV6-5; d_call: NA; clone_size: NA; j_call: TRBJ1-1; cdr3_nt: TGTGCCAGCAGGACGACAGAGATAAACACTGAAGCTTTCTTT; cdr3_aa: CASRTTEINTEAFF
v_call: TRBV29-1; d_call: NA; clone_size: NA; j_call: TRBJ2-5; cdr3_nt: TGCAGCGTTGAAAGGGCACCTCAAGAGACCCAGTACTTC; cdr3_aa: CSVERAPQETQYF
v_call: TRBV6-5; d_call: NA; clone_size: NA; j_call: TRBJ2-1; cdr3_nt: TGTGCCAGCAGTTACTCCACTAGCAATGAGCAGTTCTTC; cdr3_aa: CASSYSTSNEQFF
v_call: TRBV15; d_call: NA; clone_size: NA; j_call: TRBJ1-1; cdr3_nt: TGTGCCACCAGCAGAGTGGGGTTGTTAAACGCTGAAGCTTTCTTT; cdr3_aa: CATSRVGLLNAEAFF
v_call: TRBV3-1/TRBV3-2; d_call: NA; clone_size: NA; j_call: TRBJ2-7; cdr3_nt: TGTGCCAGCAGCCAAGATCTACACTACGAGCAGTACTTC; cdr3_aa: CASSQDLHYEQYF
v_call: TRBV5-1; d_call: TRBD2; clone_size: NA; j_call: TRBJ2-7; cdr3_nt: TGCGCCAGCAGCCTCCAACCACTAGCGGACGAGCAGTACTTC; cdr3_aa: CASSLQPLADEQYF
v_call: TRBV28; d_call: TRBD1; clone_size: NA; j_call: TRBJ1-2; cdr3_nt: TGTGCCAGCAGGGCGAATAACAGGGGCGTGGCGGGCTACACCTTC; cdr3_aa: CASRANNRGVAGYTF
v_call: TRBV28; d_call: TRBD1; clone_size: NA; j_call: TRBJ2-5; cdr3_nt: TGTGCCAGCAGGAGGACAGGGGGCGAGGAGACCCAGTACTTC; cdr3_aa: CASRRTGGEETQYF
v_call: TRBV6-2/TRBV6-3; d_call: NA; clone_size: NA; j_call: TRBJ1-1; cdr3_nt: TGTGCCAGCAGTTATTTGAACACTGAAGCTTTCTTT; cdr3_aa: CASSYLNTEAFF
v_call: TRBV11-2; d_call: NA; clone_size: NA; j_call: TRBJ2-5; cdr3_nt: TGTGCCAGCAGCATTCGAACTTGGACTGCCGGCCATGGGGAGACCCAGTACTTC; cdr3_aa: CASSIRTWTAGHGETQYF
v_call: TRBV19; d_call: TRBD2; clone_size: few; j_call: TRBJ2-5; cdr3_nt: TGTGCCAGTAGTGGACAGACTAGCGGCCGACAAGAGACCCAGTACTTC; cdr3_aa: CASSGQTSGRQETQYF
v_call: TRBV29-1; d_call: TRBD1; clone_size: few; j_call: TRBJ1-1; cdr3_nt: TGCAGCGTTGGACAGGGTCGGACTGAAGCTTTCTTT; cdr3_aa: CSVGQGRTEAFF
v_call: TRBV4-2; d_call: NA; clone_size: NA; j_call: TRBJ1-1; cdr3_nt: TGTGCCAGCAGCCAAGAGACAGTGAACACTGAAGCTTTCTTT; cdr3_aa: CASSQETVNTEAFF
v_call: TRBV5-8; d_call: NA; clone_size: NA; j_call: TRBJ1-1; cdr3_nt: TGTGCCAGCAGCTTGATAGCTTCGGGGAGTGCTTTCTTT; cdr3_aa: CASSLIASGSAFF
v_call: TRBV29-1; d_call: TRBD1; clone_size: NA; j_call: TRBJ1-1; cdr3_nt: TGCAGCGGATATGACAGGGTCAGAACTGAAGCTTTCTTT; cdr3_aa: CSGYDRVRTEAFF
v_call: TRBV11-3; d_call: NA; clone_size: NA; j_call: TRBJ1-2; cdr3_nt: TGTGCCAGCAGCCTAGGTCCTTTTTATGGCTACACCTTC; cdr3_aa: CASSLGPFYGYTF
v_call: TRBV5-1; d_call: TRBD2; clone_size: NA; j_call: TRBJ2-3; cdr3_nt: TGCGCCAGCAGGCAGGGGACTAGCGGCCCCACAGATACGCAGTATTTT; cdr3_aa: CASRQGTSGPTDTQYF
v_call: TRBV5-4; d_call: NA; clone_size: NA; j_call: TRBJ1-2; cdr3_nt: TGTGCCAGCAGCTTGTTTGAGGCTTTCGACTATGGCTACACCTTC; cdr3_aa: CASSLFEAFDYGYTF
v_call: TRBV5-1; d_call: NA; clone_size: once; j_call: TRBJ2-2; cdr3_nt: TGCGCCAGCAGCTTGACGGACTCGAACACCGGGGAGCTGTTTTTT; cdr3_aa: CASSLTDSNTGELFF
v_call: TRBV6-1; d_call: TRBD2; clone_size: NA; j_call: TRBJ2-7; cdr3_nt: TGTGCCAGCAGTGAGGCCGGGACTAGCGGCTACGAGCAGTACTTC; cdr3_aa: CASSEAGTSGYEQYF
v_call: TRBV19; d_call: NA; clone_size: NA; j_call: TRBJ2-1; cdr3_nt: TGTGCCAGTAGTACCGGCCGTCTCCACAATGAGCAGTTCTTC; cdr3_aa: CASSTGRLHNEQFF
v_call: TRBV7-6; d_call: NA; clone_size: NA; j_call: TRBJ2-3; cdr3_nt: TGTGCCAGCAGCTTAGCGTCAGCAGGAACAGATACGCAGTATTTT; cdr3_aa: CASSLASAGTDTQYF